This entry describes one T cell receptor beta chain. Its antigen remains unknown. The data derive from a study of T-cell memory formation after mild COVID-19. Study summary: The TCR clusters were mostly specific to one donor. Findings and limits, study-wide: Contracting CD8+ clones were enriched in EMRA, CD4+ mainly in CM and EM. Day 37-peaking second-wave clones had unconfirmed SARS-CoV-2 specificity.

The germline gives CDR1 MGHRA, CDR2 YSYEKL. V lost 2 bases and J lost 5, with 15 bases in between. This CDR3 comprises 16 residues. Constant-segment primers and 5'RACE yielded cDNA libraries for TCR alpha and TCR beta, each carrying sample barcodes and UMIs. TCRdb called the 5' RACE reads again in MiXCR, with one record for every CDR3 protein. The sample has about 540,000 distinct CDR3 sequences; roughly 22% are singletons. The sequenced material came from PBMCs or a T cell subset sorted from them (not recorded which). The gene calls are TRBV4-1 and TRBJ2-2; D perhaps matches TRBD1 (6 bases). The sequence derives from an adult woman who had mild COVID-19 (a few samples of this study predate the infection). Cell type and time point are not known. DNA for the CDR3: TGCGCCAGCAGCCAATCAGCGGCAGGGGATACCGGGGAGCTGTTTTTT. This codes for CASSQSAAGDTGELFF.